The entry below gives a single TCR beta chain sequence along with its context. The data originate from a study of cytomegalovirus exposure and HLA in healthy donors. V dropped 3 bases and J dropped 3 bases, with 11 bases sitting between them. This CDR3 spans 14 amino acids. Looked up from germline, CDR1 is MDHEN and CDR2 is SYDVKM. It was with 60 Vbeta and 13 Jbeta primers that the PCR ran. The data were produced by immunoSEQ multiplex PCR, yet TCRdb's version contains in-frame clones alone and is incomplete. This sample has approximately 110,000 clones, with over 70% found just once. The sequence was collected from a woman aged 40 to 50 in good health and CMV-seronegative. The sample taken for sequencing was PBMCs. J is TRBJ1-1 and V is TRBV28; perhaps TRBD1 as D (5 bases). The CDR3 region has the DNA TGTGCCAGCAGTTTGGTTGGGGGGGACACTGAAGCTTTCTTT. Amino acid sequence: CASSLVGGDTEAFF.